This T cell receptor (beta chain) was obtained from a study of blood T cells in healthy people across ages. The junction had 5 bases not matched to a gene; V was cut back by 0 bases and J by 4 bases. The CDR3 is 15 residues long. CDR1 is SNHLY and CDR2 is FYNNEI in the germline V gene. The sample holds a few counts of this clonotype. Together with a sample-barcoded 5' primer, a J-beta primer mix was included in a second PCR lasting about 6 to 11 cycles. TCRdb recomputed calls from the 5' RACE reads with MiXCR, one row per CDR3 protein. The sample records around 900,000 distinct CDR3 sequences, approximately 50% being singletons.

The clonotype was recovered from a woman aged 55-70 years in good health. The chain links TRBV2 to TRBJ2-7, with 8 nucleotides matching TRBD2. Sequencing used blood. This CDR3 reads CASSEASGATYEQYF. Written as DNA, the CDR3 is TGTGCCAGCAGTGAAGCTAGCGGGGCGACTTACGAGCAGTACTTC.